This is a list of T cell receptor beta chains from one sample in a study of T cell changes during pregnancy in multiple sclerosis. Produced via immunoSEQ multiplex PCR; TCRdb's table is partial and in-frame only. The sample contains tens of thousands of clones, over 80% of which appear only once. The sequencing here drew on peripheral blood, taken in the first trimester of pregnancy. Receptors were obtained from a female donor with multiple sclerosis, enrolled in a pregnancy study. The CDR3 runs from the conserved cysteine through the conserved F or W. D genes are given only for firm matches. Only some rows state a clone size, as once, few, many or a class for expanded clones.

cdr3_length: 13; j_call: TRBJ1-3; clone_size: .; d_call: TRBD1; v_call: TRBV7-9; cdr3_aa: CASRTGSADTIYF; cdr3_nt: TGTGCCAGCAGGACAGGGTCCGCAGACACCATATATTTT
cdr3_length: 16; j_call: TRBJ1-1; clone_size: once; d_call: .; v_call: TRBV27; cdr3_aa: CASSLSGSGINTEAFF; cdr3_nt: TGTGCCAGCAGTTTATCGGGTTCGGGGATTAACACTGAAGCTTTCTTT
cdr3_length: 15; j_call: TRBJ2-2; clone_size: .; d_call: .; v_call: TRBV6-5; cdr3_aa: CASSPSVANTGELFF; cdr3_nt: TGTGCCAGCAGTCCCTCCGTGGCCAACACCGGGGAGCTGTTTTTT
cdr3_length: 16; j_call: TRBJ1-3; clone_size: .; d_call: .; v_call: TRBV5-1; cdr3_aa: CASSLVTGISGNTIYF; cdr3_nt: TGCGCCAGCAGCTTGGTGACAGGCATTAGTGGAAACACCATATATTTT
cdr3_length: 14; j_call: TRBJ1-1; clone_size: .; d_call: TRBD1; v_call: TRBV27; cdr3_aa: CASSQGGQIMGAFF; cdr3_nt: TGTGCCAGCAGTCAGGGGGGACAGATTATGGGAGCTTTCTTT
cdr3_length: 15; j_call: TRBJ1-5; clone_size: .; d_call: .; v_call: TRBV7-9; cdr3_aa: CASSLGSGDNQPQHF; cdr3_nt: TGTGCCAGCAGCTTAGGGTCAGGGGACAATCAGCCCCAGCATTTT
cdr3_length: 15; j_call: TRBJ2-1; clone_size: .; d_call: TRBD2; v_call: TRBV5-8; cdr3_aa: CASRALAGGYREQFF; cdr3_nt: TGTGCCAGCAGAGCTTTAGCGGGGGGTTATCGGGAGCAGTTCTTC
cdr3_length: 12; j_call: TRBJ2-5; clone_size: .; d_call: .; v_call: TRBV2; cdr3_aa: CASNPREETQYF; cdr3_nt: TGTGCCAGCAACCCGAGGGAGGAGACCCAGTACTTC
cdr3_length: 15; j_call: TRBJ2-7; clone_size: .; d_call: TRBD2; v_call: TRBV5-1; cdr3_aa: CASSWGAGGAYEQYF; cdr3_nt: TGCGCCAGCAGCTGGGGAGCGGGAGGAGCCTACGAGCAGTACTTC
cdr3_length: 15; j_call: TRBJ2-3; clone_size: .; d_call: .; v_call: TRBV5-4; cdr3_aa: CASSFGSGGADTQYF; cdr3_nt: TGTGCCAGCAGCTTTGGGTCTGGGGGCGCGGATACGCAGTATTTT
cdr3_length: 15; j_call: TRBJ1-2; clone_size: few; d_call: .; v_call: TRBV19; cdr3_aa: CASSIGGGGIYGYTF; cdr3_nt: TGTGCCAGTAGTATAGGGGGAGGAGGGATTTATGGCTACACCTTC
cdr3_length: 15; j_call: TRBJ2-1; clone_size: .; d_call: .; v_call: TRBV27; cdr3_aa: CASSFSQGTYNEQFF; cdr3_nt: TGTGCCAGCAGTTTTAGCCAGGGGACCTACAATGAGCAGTTCTTC
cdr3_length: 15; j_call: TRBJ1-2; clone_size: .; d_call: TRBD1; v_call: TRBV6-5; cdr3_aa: CASSSPTGAFYGYTF; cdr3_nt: TGTGCCAGCAGTTCTCCGACAGGGGCCTTCTATGGCTACACCTTC
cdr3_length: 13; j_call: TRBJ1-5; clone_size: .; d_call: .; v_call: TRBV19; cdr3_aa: CASSEHGNQPQHF; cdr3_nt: TGTGCCAGTAGTGAGCACGGCAATCAGCCCCAGCATTTT
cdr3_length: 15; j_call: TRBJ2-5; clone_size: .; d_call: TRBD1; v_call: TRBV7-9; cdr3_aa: CASSLRGGLQETQYF; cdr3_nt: TGTGCCAGCAGCTTAAGAGGGGGCCTACAAGAGACCCAGTACTTC
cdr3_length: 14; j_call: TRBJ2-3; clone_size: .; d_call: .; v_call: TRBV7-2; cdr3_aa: CASSKSRSTDTQYF; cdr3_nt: TGTGCCAGCAGCAAGAGCCGTAGCACAGATACGCAGTATTTT
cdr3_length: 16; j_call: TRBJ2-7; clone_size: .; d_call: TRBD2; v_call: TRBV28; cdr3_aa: CASSLRTSGTLREQYF; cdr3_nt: TGTGCCAGCAGTTTAAGGACTAGCGGGACTCTACGAGAGCAGTACTTC
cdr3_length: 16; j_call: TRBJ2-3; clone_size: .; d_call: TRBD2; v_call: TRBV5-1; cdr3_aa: CASSSGLAGDTDTQYF; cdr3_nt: TGCGCCAGCAGCTCCGGACTAGCGGGGGACACAGATACGCAGTATTTT
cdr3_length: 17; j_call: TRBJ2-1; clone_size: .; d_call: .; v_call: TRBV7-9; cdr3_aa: CASSLRGGEKSYNEQFF; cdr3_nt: TGTGCCAGCAGCTTGAGGGGGGGAGAAAAATCCTACAATGAGCAGTTCTTC
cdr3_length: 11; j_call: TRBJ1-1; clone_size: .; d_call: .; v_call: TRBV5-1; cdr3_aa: CASSLGPEAFF; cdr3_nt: TGCGCCAGCAGCTTGGGGCCTGAAGCTTTCTTT
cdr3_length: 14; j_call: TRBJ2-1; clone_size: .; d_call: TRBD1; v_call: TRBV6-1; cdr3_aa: CASREGTGNTQQFF; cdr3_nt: TGTGCCAGCAGGGAAGGGACAGGGAATACCCAGCAGTTCTTC
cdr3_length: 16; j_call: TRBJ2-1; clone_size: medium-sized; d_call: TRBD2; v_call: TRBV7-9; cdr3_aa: CASSFTGTSVIHEQFF; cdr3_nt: TGTGCCAGCAGCTTTACAGGGACTAGCGTGATTCATGAGCAGTTCTTC
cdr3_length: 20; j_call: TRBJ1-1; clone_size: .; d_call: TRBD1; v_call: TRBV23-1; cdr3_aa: CASSHNRPRQGAKFDTEAFF; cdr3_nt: TGCGCCAGCAGTCATAACCGGCCCAGACAGGGGGCAAAATTTGACACTGAAGCTTTCTTT
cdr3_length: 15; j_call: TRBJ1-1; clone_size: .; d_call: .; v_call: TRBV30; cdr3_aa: CAWKTGATLNTEAFF; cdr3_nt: TGTGCCTGGAAGACAGGAGCTACTTTGAACACTGAAGCTTTCTTT
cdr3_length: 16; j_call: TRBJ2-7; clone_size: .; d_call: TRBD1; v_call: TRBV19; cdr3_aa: CASSIYPGTGAYEQYF; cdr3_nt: TGTGCCAGTAGTATCTATCCCGGGACAGGGGCCTACGAGCAGTACTTC
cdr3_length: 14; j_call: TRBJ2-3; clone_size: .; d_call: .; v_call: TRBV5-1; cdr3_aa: CASSSGIRTDTQYF; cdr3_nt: TGCGCCAGCAGCTCCGGGATTCGCACAGATACGCAGTATTTT